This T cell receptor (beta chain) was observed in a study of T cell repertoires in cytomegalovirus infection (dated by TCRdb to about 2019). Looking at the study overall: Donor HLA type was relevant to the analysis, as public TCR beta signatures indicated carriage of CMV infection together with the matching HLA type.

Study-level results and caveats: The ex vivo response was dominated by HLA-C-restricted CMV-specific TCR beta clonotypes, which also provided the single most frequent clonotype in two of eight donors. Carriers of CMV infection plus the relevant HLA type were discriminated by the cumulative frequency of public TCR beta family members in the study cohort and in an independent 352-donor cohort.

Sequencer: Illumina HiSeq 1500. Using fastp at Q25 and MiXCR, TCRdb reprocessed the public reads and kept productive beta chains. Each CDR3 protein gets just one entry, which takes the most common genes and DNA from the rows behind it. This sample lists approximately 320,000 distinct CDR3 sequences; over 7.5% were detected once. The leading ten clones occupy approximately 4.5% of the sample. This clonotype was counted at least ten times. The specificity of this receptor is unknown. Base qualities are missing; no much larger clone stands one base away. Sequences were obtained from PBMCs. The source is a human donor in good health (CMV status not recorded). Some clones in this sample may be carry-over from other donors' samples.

This receptor has the CDR3 CASSLRQGAREQYF. The bases read TGTGCCAGCAGTCTCCGACAGGGGGCGCGTGAGCAGTACTTC. The sequence links TRBV12-3 or TRBV12-4 to TRBJ2-7; TRBD1 matches 10 bases in the middle. The V end gives up 5 bases and the J end 7 bases, leaving 8 bases in the junction not matched to a gene. The CDR3 runs 14 residues from the cysteine to the phenylalanine. CDR3 DNA only is kept here, 42 bases in frame from base 1.